The rows below give T cell receptor beta chains drawn from one sample of a study of OX40 agonist ivuxolimab in advanced cancers. Assay used: immunoSEQ multiplex PCR; TCRdb lists only in-frame clones, some missing. The table includes roughly 70,000 clones, around 90% detected once. Here the sequenced sample was CD4+ or CD8+ T cells sorted from blood, taken in a trial of the OX40 agonist ivuxolimab. These receptors were taken from an adult with an advanced solid tumor such as melanoma, head and neck, liver or kidney cancer. The CDR3 runs from the conserved cysteine through the conserved F or W. The D gene is left open where the match is weak. Clone size is given for some rows only: seen once, a few or many times, or a class if the clone is expanded.

j_call d_call clone_size v_call cdr3_nt cdr3_aa
TRBJ1-3 TRBD1 - TRBV4-2 TGTGCCAGCAGCCAACCCGGACAGGTCGGAAGAAACACCATATATTTT CASSQPGQVGRNTIYF
TRBJ2-3 TRBD1 - TRBV29-1 TGCAGCGTCCCAGGGACAGGGGGCACAGATACGCAGTATTTT CSVPGTGGTDTQYF
TRBJ1-1 TRBD1 - TRBV30 TGTGCCTGGACCTCCAAAACAGGGGACAACACTGAAGCTTTCTTT CAWTSKTGDNTEAFF
TRBJ2-5 TRBD1 once TRBV19 TGTGCCAGTATCTCGCCGGGACAGGGAGTCGAGACCCAGTACTTC CASISPGQGVETQYF
TRBJ2-1 - - TRBV6-6 TGTGCCAGCAGTCGAGACACCTACAATGAGCAGTTCTTC CASSRDTYNEQFF
TRBJ2-1 TRBD2 once TRBV27 TGTGCCAGCGCCAGCGGGAGGGCCAATGAGCAGTTCTTC CASASGRANEQFF
TRBJ1-5 - - TRBV7-2 TGTGCCAGCAGCTTAGGGACGGAGCAGCCCCAGCATTTT CASSLGTEQPQHF
TRBJ2-3 - - TRBV6-1 TGTGCCAGCAGCGGCTCTCCAAGGGGGGGAGATACGCAGTATTTT CASSGSPRGGDTQYF
TRBJ1-5 TRBD1 - TRBV19 TGTGCCAGTAGTATTGGGGCGACAGGGGATAGCAATCAGCCCCAGCATTTT CASSIGATGDSNQPQHF
TRBJ1-3 - - TRBV2 TGTGCCAGAAAGAGCTCTGGAAACACCATATATTTT CARKSSGNTIYF
TRBJ2-3 - - TRBV15 TGTGCCCGCAACCAAATAGCGGAGGGCTCTGAGGGTCCAGATACGCAGTATTTT CARNQIAEGSEGPDTQYF
TRBJ1-5 - - TRBV4-1 TGCGCCAGCAGCCAAGGGGGCCCGAATCAGCCCCAGCATTTT CASSQGGPNQPQHF
TRBJ1-4 - once TRBV28 TGTGCCACGACCGTGGCTAATGAAAAACTGTTTTTT CATTVANEKLFF
TRBJ2-3 - - TRBV11-3 TGTGCCAGCAGCTTTGCGGCAGGCACAGATACGCAGTATTTT CASSFAAGTDTQYF
TRBJ1-5 - - TRBV29-1 TGCAGCGTTAAGGACATCAATAGCAATCAGCCCCAGCATTTT CSVKDINSNQPQHF
TRBJ1-2 - - TRBV7-8 TGTGCCAGCAGCTTAGGGGTCTATGGCTACACCTTC CASSLGVYGYTF
TRBJ1-2 - - TRBV2 TGTGCCAGCAGGGGTTTATTACTCAACTATGGCTACACCTTC CASRGLLLNYGYTF
TRBJ2-7 TRBD2 - TRBV6-1 TGTGCCAGCAGTGGAATGCAGGCTGGGGGACTAGCGGGTTACCCGGGAGAGCAGTACTTC CASSGMQAGGLAGYPGEQYF
TRBJ2-3 - - TRBV5-1 TGCGCCAGCAGCTTGGATCGGGGTACGCAGTATTTT CASSLDRGTQYF
TRBJ2-5 TRBD1 - TRBV7-3 TGTGCCAGCAGCTTAACGAGGGACAGAGAGACCCAGTACTTC CASSLTRDRETQYF
TRBJ1-2 - once TRBV7-2 TGTGCCAGCAGCTCCAGCCCCCCGGGGTTCTATGGCTACACCTTC CASSSSPPGFYGYTF
TRBJ2-1 TRBD2 once TRBV5-1 TGCGCCAGCAGCACCGGACTAGCGGGGTTCAATGAGCAGTTCTTC CASSTGLAGFNEQFF
TRBJ2-1 - - TRBV28 TGTGCCAGCATCCTCCCAGGCCGAGGCGGAAAGTTCTTC CASILPGRGGKFF
TRBJ2-1 - - TRBV7-2 TGTGCCAGCAGCCCGGGACCCGGGAGTAGTGAGCAGTTCTTC CASSPGPGSSEQFF
TRBJ2-7 - - TRBV7-9 TGTGCCAGCAGCGAATCAGGGGGGGCCGGATACGAGCAGTACTTC CASSESGGAGYEQYF
TRBJ1-2 - - TRBV6-1 TGTGCCAGCAGTGAAGCCCATGGAGGGTATGGCTACACCTTC CASSEAHGGYGYTF
TRBJ2-3 - - TRBV9 TGTGCCAGCAGCGTCAGGGGCGCACTGATCACAGATACGCAGTATTTT CASSVRGALITDTQYF
TRBJ1-1 - - TRBV7-6 TGTGCCAGCAGCTTATCTCTGAACACTGAAGCTTTCTTT CASSLSLNTEAFF
TRBJ2-7 - - TRBV30 TGTGCCTGGAGTGTACAGCCGGGGGAGCAGTACTTC CAWSVQPGEQYF
TRBJ1-2 - - TRBV30 TGTGCCTGGAGCCGACAGTTGAATGGCTACACCTTC CAWSRQLNGYTF